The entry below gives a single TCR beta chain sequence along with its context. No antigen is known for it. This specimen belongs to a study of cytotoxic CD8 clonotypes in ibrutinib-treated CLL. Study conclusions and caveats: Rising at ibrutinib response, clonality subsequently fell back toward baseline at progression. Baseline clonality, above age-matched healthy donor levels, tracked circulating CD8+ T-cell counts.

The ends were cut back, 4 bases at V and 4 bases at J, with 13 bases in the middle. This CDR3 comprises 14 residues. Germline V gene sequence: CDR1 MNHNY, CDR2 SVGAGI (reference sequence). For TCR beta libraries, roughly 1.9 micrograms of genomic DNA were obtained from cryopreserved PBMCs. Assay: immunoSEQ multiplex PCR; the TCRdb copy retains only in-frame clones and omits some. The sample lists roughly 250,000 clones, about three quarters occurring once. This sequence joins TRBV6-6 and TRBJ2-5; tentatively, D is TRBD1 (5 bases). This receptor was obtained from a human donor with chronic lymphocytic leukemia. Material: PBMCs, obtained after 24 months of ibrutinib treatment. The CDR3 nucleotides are TGTGCCAGCAGTTCTCCGACAGAGGCAGAGACCCAGTACTTC. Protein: CASSSPTEAETQYF.